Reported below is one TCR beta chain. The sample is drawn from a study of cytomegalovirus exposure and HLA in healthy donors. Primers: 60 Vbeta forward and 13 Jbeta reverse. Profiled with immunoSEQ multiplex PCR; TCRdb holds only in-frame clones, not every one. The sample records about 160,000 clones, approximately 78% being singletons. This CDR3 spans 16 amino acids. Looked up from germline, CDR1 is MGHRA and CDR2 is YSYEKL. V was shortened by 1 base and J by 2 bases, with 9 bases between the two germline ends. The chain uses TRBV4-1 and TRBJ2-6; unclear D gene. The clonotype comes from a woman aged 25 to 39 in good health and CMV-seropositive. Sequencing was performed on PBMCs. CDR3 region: CASSQGAFTGANVLTF. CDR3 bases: TGCGCCAGCAGCCAAGGGGCGTTTACTGGGGCCAACGTCCTGACTTTC.